The entry below gives a single T cell receptor (beta chain) sequence along with its context. The antigen remains undetermined. This entry belongs to a study of T cell responses to AZD1222 COVID-19 vaccine. Broader study findings: Unmutated variant regions reportedly attract nearly half of all spike-specific TCRs. Clonal diversity may have been underestimated in mostly white British donors. At baseline, just five or six AZD1222 recipients tested seropositive.

Assay: immunoSEQ multiplex PCR; the TCRdb copy retains only in-frame clones and omits some. The sample contains 140,000 to 150,000 clones, around 92% of which appear only once. Germline V gene sequence: CDR1 LNHDA, CDR2 SQIVND (reference sequence). This CDR3 is built from 15 residues. V gave up 5 bases and J gave up 7 bases; unmatched junction bases: 11. This sequence originates from an adult who received the AZD1222 COVID-19 vaccine. The chain joins TRBV19 to TRBJ2-5; 9 bases align to TRBD1. Sequencing used peripheral blood, obtained 28 days after the second AZD1222 dose. CDR3 residues: CASSPGQGGLRTQYF. CDR3 bases: TGTGCCAGTAGTCCGGGACAGGGAGGCCTCAGGACCCAGTACTTC.